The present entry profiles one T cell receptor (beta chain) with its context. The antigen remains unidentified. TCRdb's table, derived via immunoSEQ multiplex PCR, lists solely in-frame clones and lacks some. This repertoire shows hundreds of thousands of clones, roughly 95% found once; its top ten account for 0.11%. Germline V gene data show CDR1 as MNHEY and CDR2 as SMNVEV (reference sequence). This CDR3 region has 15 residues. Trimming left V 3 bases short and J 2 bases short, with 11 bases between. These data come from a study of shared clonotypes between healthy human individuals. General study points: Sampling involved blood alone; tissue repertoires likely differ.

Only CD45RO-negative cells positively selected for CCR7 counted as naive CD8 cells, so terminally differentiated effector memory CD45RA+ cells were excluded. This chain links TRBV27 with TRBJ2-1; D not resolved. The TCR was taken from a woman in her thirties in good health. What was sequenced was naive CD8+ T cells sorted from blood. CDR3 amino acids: CASSFLAATYNEQFF. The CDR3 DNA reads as TGTGCCAGCAGTTTTTTGGCGGCCACCTACAATGAGCAGTTCTTC.